One T cell receptor (beta chain) is described in this entry. Per the germline V gene, CDR1 is LNHDA and CDR2 is SQIVND (reference sequence). Trimming removed 5 bases from V and 6 bases from J, with 23 bases in between. There are 16 residues in the CDR3. These data belong to a study of blood T cell repertoires in COVID-19. Overall study: T cells, B-cell-depleted T cells, or PBMCs supplied cDNA or gDNA.

As processed by the authors: It was from reference gene primer amplification that nucleated cell counts were estimated. Sequencing was performed with immunoSEQ multiplex PCR; in TCRdb, only in-frame clones are kept and a portion is missing. That table supplies the V and J calls and clone size; D and trimming were determined from the DNA. The data show 300,000 to 400,000 clones, roughly 87% seen once. Sequencing was performed on peripheral blood. The TCR sequence derives from a man younger than 45 with COVID-19, enrolled during active disease. The gene calls are TRBV19 and TRBJ2-7, with D possibly TRBD2 on 6 matching bases. For the CDR3, the DNA is TGTGCCAGTAGTCCGCGGGACGGAATCCCGGCAGTCGAGCAGTACTTC. The encoded protein is CASSPRDGIPAVEQYF. Together with reference TRBV19 and TRBJ2-7, the CDR3 gives the full variable domain: DGGITQSPKYLFRKEGQNVTLSCEQNLNHDAMYWYRQDPGQGLRLIYYSQIVNDFQKGDIAEGYSVSREKKESFPLTVTSAQKNPTAFYLCASSPRDGIPAVEQYFGPGTRLTVT.